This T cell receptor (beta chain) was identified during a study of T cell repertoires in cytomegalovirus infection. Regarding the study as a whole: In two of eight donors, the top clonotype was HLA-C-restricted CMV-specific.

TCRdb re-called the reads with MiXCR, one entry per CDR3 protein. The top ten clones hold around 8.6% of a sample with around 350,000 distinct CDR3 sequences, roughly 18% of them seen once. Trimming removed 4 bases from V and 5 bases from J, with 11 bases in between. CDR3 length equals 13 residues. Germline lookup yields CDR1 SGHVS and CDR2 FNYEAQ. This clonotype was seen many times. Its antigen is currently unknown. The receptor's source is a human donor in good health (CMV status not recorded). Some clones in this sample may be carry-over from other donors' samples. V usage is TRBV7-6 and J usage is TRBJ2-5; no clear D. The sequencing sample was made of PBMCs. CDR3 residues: CASSSMTVETQYF. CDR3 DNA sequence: TGTGCCAGCAGCTCAATGACCGTTGAGACCCAGTACTTC. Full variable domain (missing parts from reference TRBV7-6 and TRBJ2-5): GAGVSQSPRYKVTKRGQDVALRCDPISGHVSLYWYRQALGQGPEFLTYFNYEAQQDKSGLPNDRFSAERPEGSISTLTIQRTEQRDSAMYRCASSSMTVETQYFGPGTRLLVL.